Presented here are 13 T cell receptor beta chains from one specimen sequenced in a study of shared clonotypes between healthy human individuals. Generated by immunoSEQ multiplex PCR, the TCRdb table keeps only in-frame clones and is missing some. The sample records around 2,000,000 clones, about 95% being singletons. The sequencing input was naive CD4+ T cells sorted from blood. Sample subset: CD45RA+ positively selected. These TCRs come from a man between 18 and 35 years old in good health.

The chain employs TRBV5-1 and TRBJ1-1, with D perhaps matching TRBD1 (6 bases). Germline V gene data show CDR1 as SGHRS and CDR2 as YFSETQ. V was trimmed by 4 bases and J by 2 bases, leaving 9 bases between them. CDR3 length: 13 amino acids. The CDR3 region has the DNA TGCGCCAGCAGCGCGACAGGTAACACTGAAGCTTTCTTT. It yields the protein CASSATGNTEAFF.

This chain joins TRBV10-3 and TRBJ1-2; possible D gene TRBD1, 6 bases. The CDR3 extends over 12 amino acids. CDR1 ENHRY and CDR2 SYGVKD come from the germline V gene. V dropped 3 bases and J dropped 8 bases, with 10 bases sitting between them. This CDR3 reads CAISDGGGGYTF. CDR3 coding DNA: TGTGCCATCAGTGATGGAGGGGGAGGCTACACCTTC.

Note on this clone: This same CDR3 is encoded by further DNA sequences in the sample. The chain has TRBV18 and TRBJ2-7, with D tentatively TRBD1 or TRBD2 (5 bases each). This CDR3 is built from 15 residues. V was clipped by 6 bases and J by 3 bases, with 18 bases between them. Per the germline V gene, CDR1 is KGHSH and CDR2 is LQKENI. The DNA of the CDR3 is TGTGCCAGCTCCCCCACTGGGGACGGCTACTACGAGCAGTACTTC. This translates into CASSPTGDGYYEQYF.

V is TRBV5-1 and J is TRBJ2-2; 10 bases align to TRBD1. J lost 8 bases, V lost 7 bases, and 8 bases had no gene match. Germline values: CDR1 SGHRS, CDR2 YFSETQ. The CDR3 consists of 14 residues. CDR3 residues: CASRRDRGLGELFF. The CDR3 DNA follows: TGCGCCAGCCGTCGGGACAGGGGATTAGGGGAGCTGTTTTTT.

Written as DNA, the CDR3 is TGTGCCAGCAGTCCGGGGGAACCCTATAATTCACCCCTCCACTTT. It specifies CASSPGEPYNSPLHF. V is TRBV28 and J is TRBJ1-6, with D perhaps matching TRBD1 (5 bases). The V and J ends lost 5 bases and 2 bases respectively, with 10 bases between them. The CDR3 has 15 residues. The germline V gene encodes CDR1 MDHEN and CDR2 SYDVKM.

This chain connects TRBV6-5 to TRBJ1-2, with TRBD1 matching over 11 bases. The germline CDR1 and CDR2 sequences are MNHEY and SVGAGI. CDR3 length: 13 residues. The V gene end was trimmed by 2 bases and the J gene end by 11 bases; junction bases not matched to a gene: 4. CDR3 protein: CASSYGTGGLYTF. CDR3 nucleotide sequence: TGTGCCAGCAGTTACGGGACAGGGGGTCTTTACACCTTC.

The chain recombines TRBV11-1 with TRBJ1-1; D is uncertain. This CDR3 spans 15 amino acids. Trimming stripped 2 bases from V and 1 base from J, with 11 bases between. Per germline, CDR1 SGHAT and CDR2 FQDESV (reference sequence). This chain's CDR3 is CASSLNLGGNTEAFF. The CDR3, as DNA: TGTGCCAGCAGCTTAAATCTAGGCGGGAACACTGAAGCTTTCTTT.

CDR3 nucleotides: TGTGCCAGCAGTCGGGCCGCGACAGGGGGCTCCTACAATGAGCAGTTCTTC. Translating gives CASSRAATGGSYNEQFF. This chain joins TRBV25-1 and TRBJ2-1, with 9 bases identical to TRBD1. Germline trimming cut 5 bases from V and 0 bases from J; bases unmatched to any gene: 8. Germline V lookup: CDR1 MGHDK, CDR2 SYGVNS. CDR3 size: 17 residues.

This clone appeared a single time. CDR3 sequence: CASSREGSAYGYTF. In DNA, the CDR3 is TGCGCCAGCAGCCGGGAGGGGTCAGCCTATGGCTACACCTTC. The chain has TRBV5-1 and TRBJ1-2, with D perhaps matching TRBD1 (5 bases). This CDR3 has 14 residues. Trimming cost V 4 bases and J 4 bases, with 14 bases left between them. From germline, CDR1 is SGHRS and CDR2 YFSETQ.

V usage is TRBV29-1 and J usage is TRBJ2-7; 10 positions agree with TRBD1. Germline V gene lookup returns CDR1 SQVTM and CDR2 ANQGSEA. V lost 8 bases, J lost 3 bases, and 7 bases stayed unmatched. There are 13 residues in the CDR3. CDR3 nucleotides: TGCAGCATCTCCGGACAGGGGGTCTACGAGCAGTACTTC. This codes for CSISGQGVYEQYF.

This clone was found once. The chain couples TRBV4-3 to TRBJ1-1; TRBD1 matches at 8 bases. Unmatched junction bases numbered 5, after V lost 3 bases and J lost 2 bases. CDR1 is LGHNA and CDR2 is YSLEER in the germline V gene. The CDR3 is 15 residues long. As DNA, the CDR3 is TGCGCCAGCAGCCAGTATGGACAGGGAAACACTGAAGCTTTCTTT. Amino acids: CASSQYGQGNTEAFF.

This sequence joins TRBV25-1 and TRBJ2-3, with TRBD2 identical over 11 bases. Per the germline V gene, CDR1 is MGHDK and CDR2 is SYGVNS. This CDR3 has 15 amino acids. V trimming: 6 bases; J trimming: 2 bases; junction bases outside the gene matches: 4. CDR3 nucleotides: TGTGCCAGCAGCCCGGGACTAGCGGCCACAGATACGCAGTATTTT. The encoded protein is CASSPGLAATDTQYF.

The chain has TRBV6-5 and TRBJ2-7, with TRBD1 as a possible D gene (6 bases). Germline V gene data show CDR1 as MNHEY and CDR2 as SVGAGI. The V gene lost 7 bases and the J gene lost 5 bases, with 15 bases spanning the gap. The CDR3 covers 13 residues. The CDR3 region is CASTRGNPHEQYF. CDR3 bases: TGTGCCAGCACTAGGGGGAACCCCCACGAGCAGTACTTC.